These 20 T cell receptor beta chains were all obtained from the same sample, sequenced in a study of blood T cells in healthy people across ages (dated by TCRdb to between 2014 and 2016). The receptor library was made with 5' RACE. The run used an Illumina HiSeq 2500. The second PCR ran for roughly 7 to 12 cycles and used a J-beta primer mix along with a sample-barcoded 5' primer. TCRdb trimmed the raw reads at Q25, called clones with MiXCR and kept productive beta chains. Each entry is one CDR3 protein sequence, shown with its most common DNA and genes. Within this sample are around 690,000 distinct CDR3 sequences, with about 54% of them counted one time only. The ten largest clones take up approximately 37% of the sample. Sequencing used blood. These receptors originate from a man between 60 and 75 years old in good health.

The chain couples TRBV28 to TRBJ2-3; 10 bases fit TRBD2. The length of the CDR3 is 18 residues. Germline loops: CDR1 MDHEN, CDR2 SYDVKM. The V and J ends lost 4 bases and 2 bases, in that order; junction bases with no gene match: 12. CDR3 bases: TGTGCCAGCAGTTCGATCTTCCTAGCGGGGGCCGCCACAGATACGCAGTATTTT. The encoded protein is CASSSIFLAGAATDTQYF.

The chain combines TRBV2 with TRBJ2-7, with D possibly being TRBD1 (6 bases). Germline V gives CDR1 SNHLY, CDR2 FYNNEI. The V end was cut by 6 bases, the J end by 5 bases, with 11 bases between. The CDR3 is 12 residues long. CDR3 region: CASSPGVHEQYF. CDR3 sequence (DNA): TGTGCCAGCAGCCCAGGGGTCCACGAGCAGTACTTC.

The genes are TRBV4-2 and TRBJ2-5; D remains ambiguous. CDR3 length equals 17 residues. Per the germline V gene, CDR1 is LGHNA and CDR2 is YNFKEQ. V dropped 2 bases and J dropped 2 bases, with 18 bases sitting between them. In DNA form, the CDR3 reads TGTGCCAGCAGCCAAAGCGTTGGCTACAAAAAACAAGAGACCCAGTACTTC. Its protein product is CASSQSVGYKKQETQYF.

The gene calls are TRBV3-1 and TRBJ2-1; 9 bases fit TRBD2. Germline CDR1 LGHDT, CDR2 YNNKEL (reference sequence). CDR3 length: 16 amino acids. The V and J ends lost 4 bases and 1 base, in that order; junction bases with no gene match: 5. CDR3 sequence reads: CASSRGSGGSYNEQFF. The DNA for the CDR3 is TGTGCCAGCAGCCGAGGGAGCGGGGGGTCCTACAATGAGCAGTTCTTC.

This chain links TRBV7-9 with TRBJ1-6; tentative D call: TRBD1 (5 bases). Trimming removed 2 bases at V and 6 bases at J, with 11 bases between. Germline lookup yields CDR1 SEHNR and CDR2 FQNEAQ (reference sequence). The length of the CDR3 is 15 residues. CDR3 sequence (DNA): TGTGCCAGCAGCTTAACCCAGGGAGGTAATTCACCCCTCCACTTT. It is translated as CASSLTQGGNSPLHF.

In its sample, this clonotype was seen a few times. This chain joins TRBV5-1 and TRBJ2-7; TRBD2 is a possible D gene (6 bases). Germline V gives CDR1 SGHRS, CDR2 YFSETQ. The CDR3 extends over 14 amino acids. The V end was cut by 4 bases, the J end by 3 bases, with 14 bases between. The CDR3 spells CASSPVGGNYEQYF. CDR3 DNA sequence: TGCGCCAGCAGCCCAGTCGGGGGAAACTACGAGCAGTACTTC.

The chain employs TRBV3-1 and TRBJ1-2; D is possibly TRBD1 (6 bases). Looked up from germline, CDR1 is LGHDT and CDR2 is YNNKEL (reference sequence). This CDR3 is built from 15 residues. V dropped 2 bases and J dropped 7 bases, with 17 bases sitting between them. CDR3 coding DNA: TGTGCCAGCAGCCAACGGGGGCGAGGGCACGGTGGCTACACCTTC. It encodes CASSQRGRGHGGYTF. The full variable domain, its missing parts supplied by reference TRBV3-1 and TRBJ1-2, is DTAVSQTPKYLVTQMGNDKSIKCEQNLGHDTMYWYKQDSKKFLKIMFSYNNKELIINETVPNRFSPKSPDKAHLNLHINSLELGDSAVYFCASSQRGRGHGGYTFGSGTRLTVV.

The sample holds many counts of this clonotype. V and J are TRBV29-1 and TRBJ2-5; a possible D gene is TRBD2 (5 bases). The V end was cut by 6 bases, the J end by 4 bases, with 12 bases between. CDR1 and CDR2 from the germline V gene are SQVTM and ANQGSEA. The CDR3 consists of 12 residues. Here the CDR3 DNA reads TGCAGCGTCAAGGGAGAGTCAGAGACCCAGTACTTC. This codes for CSVKGESETQYF.

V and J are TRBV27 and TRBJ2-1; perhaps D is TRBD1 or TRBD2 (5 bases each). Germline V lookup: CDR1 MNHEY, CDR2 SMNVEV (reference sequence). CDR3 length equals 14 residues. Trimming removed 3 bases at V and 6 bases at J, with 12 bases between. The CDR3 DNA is TGTGCCAGCAGTTTCGGGACGGCCTCCAATGAGCAGTTCTTC. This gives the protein CASSFGTASNEQFF.

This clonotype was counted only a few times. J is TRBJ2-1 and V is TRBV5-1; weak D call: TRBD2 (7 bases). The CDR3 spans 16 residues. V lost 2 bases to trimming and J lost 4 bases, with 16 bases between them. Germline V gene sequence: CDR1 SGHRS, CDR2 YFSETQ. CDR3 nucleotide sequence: TGCGCCAGCAGCTTAGCAGGGGAGGGGGTTTACAATGAGCAGTTCTTC. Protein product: CASSLAGEGVYNEQFF.

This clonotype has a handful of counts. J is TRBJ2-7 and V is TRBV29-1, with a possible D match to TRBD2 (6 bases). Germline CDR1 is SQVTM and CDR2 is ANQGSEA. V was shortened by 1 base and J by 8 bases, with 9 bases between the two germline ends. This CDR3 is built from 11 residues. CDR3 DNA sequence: TGCAGCGTTGAAGTGGGGGGACAGCAGTACTTC. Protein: CSVEVGGQQYF.

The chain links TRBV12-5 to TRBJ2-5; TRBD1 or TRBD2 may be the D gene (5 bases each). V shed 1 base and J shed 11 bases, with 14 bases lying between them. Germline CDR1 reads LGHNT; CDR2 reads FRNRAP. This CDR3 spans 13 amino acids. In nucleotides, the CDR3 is TGTGCTAGTGGTTTGGGTACCGGGGCACAGCAGTACTTC. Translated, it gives CASGLGTGAQQYF.

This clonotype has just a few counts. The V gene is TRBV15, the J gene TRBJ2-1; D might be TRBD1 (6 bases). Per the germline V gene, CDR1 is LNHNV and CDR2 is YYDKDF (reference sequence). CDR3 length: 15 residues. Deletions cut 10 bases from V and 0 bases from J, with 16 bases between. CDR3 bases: TGTGCCAGGAACGGGACAACCAGCTCCTACAATGAGCAGTTCTTC. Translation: CARNGTTSSYNEQFF.

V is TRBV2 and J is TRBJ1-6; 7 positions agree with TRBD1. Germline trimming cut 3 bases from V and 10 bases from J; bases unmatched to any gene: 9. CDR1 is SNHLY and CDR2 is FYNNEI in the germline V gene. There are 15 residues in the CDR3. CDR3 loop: CASSDARQGVSPLHF. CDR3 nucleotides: TGTGCCAGCAGTGACGCACGACAGGGCGTCTCACCCCTCCACTTT.

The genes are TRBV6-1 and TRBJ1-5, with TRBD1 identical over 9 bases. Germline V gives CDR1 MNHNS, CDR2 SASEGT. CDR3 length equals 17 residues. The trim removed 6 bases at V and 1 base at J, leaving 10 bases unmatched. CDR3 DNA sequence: TGTGCCAGCAGACGTGACTCCGGGACAGGGAGCAATCAGCCCCAGCATTTT. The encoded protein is CASRRDSGTGSNQPQHF.

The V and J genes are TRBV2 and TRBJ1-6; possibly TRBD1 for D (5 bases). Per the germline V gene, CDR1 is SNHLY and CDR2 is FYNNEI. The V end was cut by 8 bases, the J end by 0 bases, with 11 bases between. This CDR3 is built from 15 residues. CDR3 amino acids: CASERDPSYNSPLHF. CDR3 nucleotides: TGTGCCAGCGAGAGGGACCCCTCCTATAATTCACCCCTCCACTTT.

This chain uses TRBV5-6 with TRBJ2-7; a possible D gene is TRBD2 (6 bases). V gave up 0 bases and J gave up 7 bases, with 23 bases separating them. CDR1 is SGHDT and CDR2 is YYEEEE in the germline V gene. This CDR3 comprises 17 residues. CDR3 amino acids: CASSLEPPLRGNNEQYF. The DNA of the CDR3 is TGTGCCAGCAGCTTGGAGCCCCCCCTACGGGGGAACAATGAGCAGTACTTC. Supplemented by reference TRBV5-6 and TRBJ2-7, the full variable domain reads DAGVTQSPTHLIKTRGQQVTLRCSPKSGHDTVSWYQQALGQGPQFIFQYYEEEERQRGNFPDRFSGHQFPNYSSELNVNALLLGDSALYLCASSLEPPLRGNNEQYFGPGTRLTVT.

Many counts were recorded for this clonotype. The CDR3 coding sequence is TGTGCCAGCAGCTTAGCTATGGGTGAGCAGTTCTTC. Translated, it gives CASSLAMGEQFF. The V gene is TRBV7-8, the J gene TRBJ2-1, with D hard to call. Trimming removed 0 bases from V and 9 bases from J, with 6 bases in between. CDR1 is SGHVS and CDR2 is FQNEAQ in the germline V gene. The CDR3 spans 12 residues.

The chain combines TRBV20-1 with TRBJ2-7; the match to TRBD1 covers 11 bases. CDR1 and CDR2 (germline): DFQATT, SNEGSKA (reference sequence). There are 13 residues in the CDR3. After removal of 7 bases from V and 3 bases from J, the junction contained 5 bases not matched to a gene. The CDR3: CSVTGTGGYEQYF. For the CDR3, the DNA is TGCAGTGTGACAGGGACAGGGGGCTACGAGCAGTACTTC.

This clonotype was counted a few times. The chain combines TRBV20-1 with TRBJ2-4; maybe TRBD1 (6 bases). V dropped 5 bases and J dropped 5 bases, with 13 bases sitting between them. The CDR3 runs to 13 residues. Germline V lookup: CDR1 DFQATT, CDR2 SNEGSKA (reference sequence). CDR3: CSAHLNRENIQYF. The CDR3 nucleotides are TGCAGTGCTCATCTAAACAGGGAAAACATTCAGTACTTC.